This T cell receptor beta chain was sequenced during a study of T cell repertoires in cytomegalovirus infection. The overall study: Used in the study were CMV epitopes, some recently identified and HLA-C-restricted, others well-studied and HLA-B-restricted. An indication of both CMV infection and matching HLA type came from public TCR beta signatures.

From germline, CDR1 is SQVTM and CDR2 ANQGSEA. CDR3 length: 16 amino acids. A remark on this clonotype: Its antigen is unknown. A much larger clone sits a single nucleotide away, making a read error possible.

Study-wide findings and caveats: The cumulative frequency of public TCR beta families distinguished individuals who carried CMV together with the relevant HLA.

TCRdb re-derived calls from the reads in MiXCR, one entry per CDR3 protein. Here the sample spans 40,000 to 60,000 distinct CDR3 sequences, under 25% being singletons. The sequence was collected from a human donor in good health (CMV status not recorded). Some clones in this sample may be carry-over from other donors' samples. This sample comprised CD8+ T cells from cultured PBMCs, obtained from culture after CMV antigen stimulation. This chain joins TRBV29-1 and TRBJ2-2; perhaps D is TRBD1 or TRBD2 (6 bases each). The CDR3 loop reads CSVEGWRGDFTGELSF. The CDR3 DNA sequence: TGCAGCGTTGAAGGCTGGAGGGGGGACTTCACCGGGGAGCTGTCTTTT.